A selection of T cell receptor beta chains follows, all from one sample in a study of T cells in Graves' hyperthyroidism and ophthalmopathy. MiXCR, run by TCRdb on the multiplex PCR reads, gives a single entry per CDR3 protein. The sample has approximately 600,000 distinct CDR3 sequences; about 15% are singletons. The material sequenced was blood. These receptors were taken from a woman between 40 and 50 years old with Graves' ophthalmopathy. Both conserved end residues are part of each CDR3. A D gene is named only where the DNA matches it firmly. Clone sizes are given selectively: once, few, many, or a class where the clone is expanded.

d_call,clone_size,v_call,j_call,cdr3_nt,cdr3_aa
TRBD1,many,TRBV19,TRBJ1-5,TGTGCCAGTAGTCTTCTGACAGGGGCCTACAATCAGCCCCAGCATTTT,CASSLLTGAYNQPQHF
TRBD2,few,TRBV28,TRBJ2-1,TGTGCCAGCAGTTTTGGACTAGCGGAATACAATGAGCAGTTCTTC,CASSFGLAEYNEQFF
TRBD1,many,TRBV12-3/TRBV12-4,TRBJ1-5,TGTGCCAGCACTGGAGGGACCCGGGACAGAAATCAGCCCCAGCATTTT,CASTGGTRDRNQPQHF
-,many,TRBV2,TRBJ2-2,TGTGCCAGCAGTGTTAGGGGACAGAACACCGGGGAGCTGTTTTTT,CASSVRGQNTGELFF
-,-,TRBV28,TRBJ2-7,TGTGCCAGCAGTTGGGACGGTACCTACGAGCAGTACTTC,CASSWDGTYEQYF
TRBD1,-,TRBV2,TRBJ1-1,TGTGCCAGCATGGGACAGGGAGACACTGAAGCTTTCTTT,CASMGQGDTEAFF
TRBD1,once,TRBV19,TRBJ1-5,TGTGCCAGTAGTTTCCCGGACAGGGCTCTTAGCAATCAGCCCCAGCATTTT,CASSFPDRALSNQPQHF
-,many,TRBV6-2/TRBV6-3,TRBJ2-7,TGTGCCAGCAGTTCGATATTCCTAGGTAACGAGCAGTACTTC,CASSSIFLGNEQYF
TRBD2,-,TRBV6-2/TRBV6-3,TRBJ2-5,TGTGCCAGCAGGCTCCTCCCCGGGGAGGGTCAAGAGACCCAGTACTTC,CASRLLPGEGQETQYF
-,many,TRBV12-3/TRBV12-4,TRBJ1-3,TGTGCCAGCATGGCAGGTTCTGGAAACACCATATATTTT,CASMAGSGNTIYF
TRBD1,many,TRBV7-9,TRBJ1-1,TGTGCCAGCAGCTTAGCGCAGGGGGCCCACACTGAAGCTTTCTTT,CASSLAQGAHTEAFF
-,many,TRBV19,TRBJ2-2,TGTGCCAGTACCCAGGTAGTTTCTGGTCATGAGGCCGGGGAGCTGTTTTTT,CASTQVVSGHEAGELFF
TRBD1,-,TRBV7-9,TRBJ2-7,TGTGCCAGCAGCTTAGATTTACAGGGGTACGAGCAGTACTTC,CASSLDLQGYEQYF
-,-,TRBV20-1,TRBJ2-7,TGCAGTGCTAGCCGGGAATCGACTTACGAGCAGTACTTC,CSASRESTYEQYF
-,-,TRBV4-1,TRBJ2-7,TGCGCCAGCAGCCAAGCTTTTAGGAGCTCCTACGAGCAGTACTTC,CASSQAFRSSYEQYF
TRBD2,many,TRBV12-3/TRBV12-4,TRBJ2-7,TGTGCCAGCAGTTTGACTAGCGGAGGGAGCTCCTACGAGCAGTACTTC,CASSLTSGGSSYEQYF
-,few,TRBV3-1,TRBJ1-1,TGTGCCAGCAGCCCCAAGGGAGCAGGACGGGAGGCTTTCTTT,CASSPKGAGREAFF
TRBD2,many,TRBV19,TRBJ2-5,TGTGCCAGTAGTCGAGCGGGGAGTCAAGAGACCCAGTACTTC,CASSRAGSQETQYF
-,many,TRBV6-5,TRBJ2-7,TGTGCCAGCAGTTTCGCCGCAGGGGACTCCTACGAGCAGTACTTC,CASSFAAGDSYEQYF
-,many,TRBV5-1,TRBJ2-4,TGCGCCAGCAGCTTGGCGGGGCCAGCCAAAAACATTCAGTACTTC,CASSLAGPAKNIQYF
-,few,TRBV25-1,TRBJ2-1,TGTGCCAGCAGTGACGGGGACGGCCAGAGCTCCTACAATGAGCAGTTCTTC,CASSDGDGQSSYNEQFF
-,-,TRBV7-8,TRBJ2-2,TGTGCCAGCAGCCGAGGGGACACCCGTGGGAGCGCGGAGCTGTTTTTT,CASSRGDTRGSAELFF
-,many,TRBV6-5,TRBJ1-6,TGTGCCAGCAGTTACTCGGTGGTAGATAATTCACCCCTCCACTTT,CASSYSVVDNSPLHF
-,-,TRBV6-2/TRBV6-3,TRBJ2-5,TGTGCCAGCAGCTCTAGCGAACAAGAGACCCAGTACTTC,CASSSSEQETQYF
-,many,TRBV27,TRBJ2-5,TGTGCCAGCAGTTTATGGGCTAGCAGTCAAGAGACCCAGTACTTC,CASSLWASSQETQYF
TRBD1,many,TRBV19,TRBJ2-5,TGTGCCAGTAGTATAAGAGACAGGGTCCAAGAGACCCAGTACTTC,CASSIRDRVQETQYF
-,many,TRBV10-3,TRBJ1-6,TGTGCCATCAGTAAACAGGACAGCGTTACTTCACCCCTCCACTTT,CAISKQDSVTSPLHF
TRBD1,-,TRBV7-9,TRBJ2-5,TGTGCCAGCAGCTTAGTGACAGGGGTCAGGGAGACCCAGTACTTC,CASSLVTGVRETQYF
-,many,TRBV19,TRBJ2-7,-,CASSIFWSSLAYEQYF
-,many,TRBV7-6,TRBJ2-7,TGCGCCAGCAGCTTGGCGGAGGGAAGCTCCTACGAGCAGTACTTC,CASSLAEGSSYEQYF
-,many,TRBV7-9,TRBJ2-2,TGTGCCAGCAGCTTTGACAGCAGCGGGGAGCTGTTTTTT,CASSFDSSGELFF
-,-,TRBV19,TRBJ2-7,TGTGCCAGTAGTATGCTAGGACTCCTCTCCTACGAGCAGTACTTC,CASSMLGLLSYEQYF